This is a list of T cell receptor beta chains from one sample in a study of blood T cell repertoires in COVID-19. Some clones are missing from TCRdb's copy, which holds only in-frame ones; the method was immunoSEQ multiplex PCR. The repertoire holds around 140,000 clones, with roughly 88% as singletons. The sequenced sample consisted of peripheral blood. The receptor source for this set is a man between 65 and 79 years old with active COVID-19. CDR3s include the opening cysteine and the closing phenylalanine or tryptophan. Clone size is stated in some rows and not others, as once, few, many or a class when expanded.

size,V,CDR3
once,TRBV5-1,CASSLVQGYEQYF
few,TRBV5-1,CASSTGRTTNEKLFF
.,TRBV20-1,CSASAEGANSPLHF
few,TRBV27,CASSRLSSYEQYF
.,TRBV7-8,CASSSPKAQGLNNEQFF
.,TRBV25-1,CASWGGSPSSGNTIYF
.,TRBV4-2,CASSQEVHAEAFF
.,TRBV5-1,CASSLSVGRNEQYF
.,TRBV6-5,CASDETTGNPTF
.,TRBV6-5,CASSYRWAGAGETQYF
.,TRBV27,CASSLNSLTLSYEQYF
few,TRBV3-1/TRBV3-2,CASSSRGDNEQFF
.,TRBV3-1/TRBV3-2,CARNRGRVYGYTF
.,TRBV5-4,CASSFNYPSSYEQYF
.,TRBV9,CASSATGEDYGYTF
.,TRBV30,CAWSVGDGEQYF
.,TRBV9,CASSQGLFANTEAFF
.,TRBV11-2,CASSLEQPTGPRYEQFF
.,TRBV7-9,CASSLYGEQYF
.,TRBV5-1,CASSQEDSRRQPQHF
.,TRBV7-9,CASSPSGSETQYF
.,TRBV29-1,CSVEAPTAPYEQYF
.,TRBV7-3,CASSPGLAGGPVETQYF
.,TRBV6-5,CASFRGSSAETQYF
.,TRBV20-1,CSASRDRLNTEAFF
once,TRBV7-9,CASSSGTDKFGEQYF
.,TRBV6-6,CASSPGTSGSHEQFF
.,TRBV27,CASGIGTGLPSYEQYF
once,TRBV3-1/TRBV3-2,CASSQDSRGGLFF
.,TRBV2,CASSGRTEGTLHF
.,TRBV11-2,CASSLTTSGLSTDTQYF
.,TRBV29-1,CSFSLTRGNEQFF
.,TRBV10-2,CASKPGTSGSYEQYF
few,TRBV2,CASRGQYSNQPQHF
.,TRBV5-1,CASSMTSASTDTQYF
.,TRBV6-1,CASSEAVRNQPQHF
once,TRBV5-3,CARSPGLAATDTQYF
.,TRBV28,CASSLIGDRAVTNEKLFF
.,TRBV9,CASGTGNYGYTF
.,TRBV28,CASIHGGALGLGYTF
.,TRBV19,CASSTGAAADTIYF
.,TRBV6-5,CASSYSTGNTEAFF
.,TRBV14,CASSQDGGKNTEAFF